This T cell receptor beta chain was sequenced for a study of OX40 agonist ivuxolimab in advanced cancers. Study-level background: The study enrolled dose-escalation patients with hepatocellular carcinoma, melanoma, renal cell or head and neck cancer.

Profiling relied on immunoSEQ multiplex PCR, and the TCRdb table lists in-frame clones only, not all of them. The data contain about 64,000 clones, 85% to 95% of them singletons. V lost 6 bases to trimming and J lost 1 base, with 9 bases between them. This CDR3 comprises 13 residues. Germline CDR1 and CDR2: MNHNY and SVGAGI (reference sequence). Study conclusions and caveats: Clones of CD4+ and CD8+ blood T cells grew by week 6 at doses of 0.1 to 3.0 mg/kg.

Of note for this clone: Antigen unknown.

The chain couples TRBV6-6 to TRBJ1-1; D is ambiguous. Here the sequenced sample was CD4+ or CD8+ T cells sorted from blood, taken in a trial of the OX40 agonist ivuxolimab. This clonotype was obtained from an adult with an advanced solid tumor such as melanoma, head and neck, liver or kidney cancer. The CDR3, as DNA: TGTGCCAGCAGCCTACAGAGGAACACTGAAGCTTTCTTT. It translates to CASSLQRNTEAFF.